The text below deals with one T cell receptor (beta chain). The V end lost 2 bases, the J end lost 6 bases, and 5 bases lay between the germline ends. The germline V gene encodes CDR1 MDHEN and CDR2 SYDVKM. This CDR3 region has 11 residues. These data belong to a study of blood T cell repertoires in COVID-19. Clones were sequenced by immunoSEQ multiplex PCR, and TCRdb holds only the in-frame ones, with some missing. The table has about 250,000 clones, 88% seen once. V gene TRBV28 combines with J gene TRBJ2-7, with D hard to call. The sample consisted of PBMCs or T cells enriched from blood (not recorded which). The sequence was obtained from a woman aged 45-60 years who had recovered from COVID-19. CDR3 sequence: CASSLRSEQYF. CDR3 sequence (DNA): TGTGCCAGCAGTTTACGGTCCGAGCAGTACTTC.